Listed below are T cell receptor beta chains from one sample, sequenced in a study of PD-L1 blockade in urothelial cancer. Sequencing was performed with immunoSEQ multiplex PCR; in TCRdb, only in-frame clones are kept and a portion is missing. The table has 48,000 or so clones, approximately 90% seen once. This sample comprised PBMCs, obtained around atezolizumab (anti-PD-L1) treatment. The receptors here all came from a woman aged 55-70 years with urothelial cancer. Both conserved end residues are part of each CDR3. The D gene is left open where the match is weak. Clone size is stated in some rows and not others, as once, few, many or a class when expanded.

d_gene	v_gene	j_gene	abundance	CDR3nt	CDR3aa
-	TRBV2	TRBJ1-2	few	TGTGCCAGCAGTTTTCGGGAGGGCTACACCTTC	CASSFREGYTF
-	TRBV28	TRBJ1-5	once	TGTGCCAGCATCGGCCAGGGAAGGAATCAGCCCCAGCATTTT	CASIGQGRNQPQHF
-	TRBV15	TRBJ2-1	few	TGTGCCACCAGCAGACCTATCTACAATGAGCAGTTCTTC	CATSRPIYNEQFF
-	TRBV27	TRBJ2-5	-	TGTGCCAGCAGCCCCCAGGCGCCCTGGACCCAGTACTTC	CASSPQAPWTQYF
TRBD1	TRBV5-1	TRBJ1-1	-	TGCGCCAGCAGCTTGCACGGGACAGTGAACGGTGAAGCTTTCTTT	CASSLHGTVNGEAFF
TRBD1	TRBV7-2	TRBJ1-3	once	TGTGCCAGCAGCTTAATCCCCGGACAGGGGATTTACACCATATATTTT	CASSLIPGQGIYTIYF
-	TRBV9	TRBJ1-6	-	TGTGCCAGCAGCGTAGAACAGGGTAAAAATTCACCCCTCCACTTT	CASSVEQGKNSPLHF
-	TRBV10-3	TRBJ2-7	-	TGTGCCATCAGTGAAACGGGCGAGCAGTACTTC	CAISETGEQYF
TRBD1	TRBV19	TRBJ2-5	once	TGTGCCAGTAGTCCAGATCCCGGGACAGGGAGAGAGACCCAGTACTTC	CASSPDPGTGRETQYF
-	TRBV7-9	TRBJ2-1	once	TGTGCCAGCAGCCCCACCGACCCGGGCAATGAGCAGTTCTTC	CASSPTDPGNEQFF
TRBD2	TRBV4-3	TRBJ2-7	-	TGCGCCAGCAGCCAAGTTCAGACTAGCGGCTCCTACGAGCAGTACTTC	CASSQVQTSGSYEQYF
TRBD1	TRBV19	TRBJ2-3	-	TGTGCCAGTAGTTCGACAGGGGGCACAGATACGCAGTATTTT	CASSSTGGTDTQYF
TRBD1	TRBV4-1	TRBJ1-4	few	TGCGCCAGCAGCGAAGAGGGACAGGAAAAACTGTTTTTT	CASSEEGQEKLFF
TRBD1	TRBV28	TRBJ1-4	-	TGTGCCAGCAGTCCCGAGGGGACAGGGAAGGAAAAACTGTTTTTT	CASSPEGTGKEKLFF
TRBD2	TRBV7-8	TRBJ2-5	-	TGTGCCAGCAGCCCGACGACTAGCCGAGAGACCCAGTACTTC	CASSPTTSRETQYF
TRBD2	TRBV7-2	TRBJ2-3	-	TGTGCCAGCAGCTTAGATGGACTAGCGGGAGTCAATACGCAGTATTTT	CASSLDGLAGVNTQYF
-	TRBV13	TRBJ2-5	-	TGTGCCAGCAGCCAACCCGGAGAGACCCAGTACTTC	CASSQPGETQYF
-	TRBV5-6	TRBJ1-6	-	TGTGCCAGCAGCCCAACCGGCTTTAGCACCCTCCACTTT	CASSPTGFSTLHF
-	TRBV5-1	TRBJ2-2	-	TGCGCCAGCAGCTTGTCGACAGTTAACACCGGGGAGCTGTTTTTT	CASSLSTVNTGELFF
-	TRBV12-5	TRBJ1-1	-	TGTGCTAGTGGTTTCAGCGAGAACACTGAAGCTTTCTTT	CASGFSENTEAFF
-	TRBV9	TRBJ1-3	-	TGTGCCAGCAGCGTGGGGACATCTGCCTCTGGAAACACCATATATTTT	CASSVGTSASGNTIYF
-	TRBV4-2	TRBJ1-2	-	TGTGCCAGCAGCCAGGACAGTGTAGGTGCCTATGGCTACACCTTC	CASSQDSVGAYGYTF
TRBD2	TRBV11-2	TRBJ2-7	-	TGTGCCAGCAGCTTAGAAGGGACTAACAACTACGAGCAGTACTTC	CASSLEGTNNYEQYF
-	TRBV5-4	TRBJ2-5	-	TGTGCCAGCAGCTTGGCGGCAGGGGAGAGATTAGAGACCCAGTACTTC	CASSLAAGERLETQYF
-	TRBV11-3	TRBJ2-7	-	TGTGCCAGCAGCTTAGAGGCGGGTGGGGAGCAGTACTTC	CASSLEAGGEQYF
TRBD1	TRBV11-2	TRBJ1-1	-	TGTGCCAGCAGCTTACGTCGACAGGGAAACACTGAAGCTTTCTTT	CASSLRRQGNTEAFF
-	TRBV19	TRBJ2-3	-	TGTGCCAGTAGTATGAACAGGGATGTAGGAGATACGCAGTATTTT	CASSMNRDVGDTQYF
-	TRBV28	TRBJ2-7	-	TGTGCCAGCAGTGTACACCTTAGGGGACATTCCTACGAGCAGTACTTC	CASSVHLRGHSYEQYF
-	TRBV5-1	TRBJ2-2	-	TGCGCCAGCAGCTTGGGCGGGACCGACACCGGGGAGCTGTTTTTT	CASSLGGTDTGELFF
-	TRBV2	TRBJ2-7	-	TGTGCCAGCAGTGGGTTCGTAAGCTTCGCCCAGGACGAGCAGTACTTC	CASSGFVSFAQDEQYF
-	TRBV11-1	TRBJ1-1	once	TGTGCCAGCAGCTTAGCCCCTGACACTGAAGCTTTCTTT	CASSLAPDTEAFF
TRBD1	TRBV2	TRBJ1-6	-	TGTGCCAGCGGGGGACAGGGGCCTATTTCACCCCTCCACTTT	CASGGQGPISPLHF
TRBD2	TRBV19	TRBJ2-2	-	TGTGCCTCCAGGGTTTCTAGCGGGAGATATAACACCGGGGAGCTGTTTTTT	CASRVSSGRYNTGELFF